Following are 6 T cell receptor beta chains from one sample sequenced in a study of T cells in Graves' hyperthyroidism and ophthalmopathy. The source material, RNA transcripts, was used to amplify TCR beta CDR3 regions. With the HTBI primer set, the TCR CDR3 went through a first round of RT-PCR. MiXCR, run by TCRdb on the multiplex PCR reads, gives a single entry per CDR3 protein. The data show 200,000 to 250,000 distinct CDR3 sequences, 17% seen once. Material: blood. The receptors come from a man aged 45-60 years with Graves' hyperthyroidism.

The chain has TRBV7-9 and TRBJ2-6; tentatively, D is TRBD1 or TRBD2 (6 bases each). The CDR3 contains 11 residues. Germline V CDR1 and CDR2: SEHNR, FQNEAQ (reference sequence). The CDR3 DNA reads TGTGTGGGGGGCGGGGCCAACGTCCTGACTTTC. This gives the protein CVGGGANVLTF.

This clonotype was seen more than once but under ten times. The genes are TRBV20-1 and TRBJ2-1, with 8 bases identical to TRBD2. J gave up 3 bases and V 1 base, and 8 bases lay outside the gene matches. The V gene's germline CDR1 is DFQATT and CDR2 SNEGSKA (reference sequence). This CDR3 has 16 amino acids. CDR3 sequence (DNA): TGCAGTGCTAGAGTCATACTAGCGGAACTCTACAATGAGCAGTTCTTC. Its translation is CSARVILAELYNEQFF.

This clonotype was observed a single time. Compared with germline, one end of the junction differs, possibly owing to a read error. The rearrangement uses TRBV28 and TRBJ2-1; 8 bases match TRBD2. The CDR3 covers 13 residues. Germline V gene sequence: CDR1 MDHEN, CDR2 SYDVKM. The CDR3 coding sequence is TGTGCCAGCAGACGGGAGGGATACAATGTGCAGTTCTTC. Residues: CASRREGYNVQFF.

This clonotype has at least ten counts. This chain joins TRBV28 and TRBJ2-7, with 13 bases matching TRBD2. From germline, CDR1 is MDHEN and CDR2 SYDVKM. V gave up 8 bases and J gave up 1 base; unmatched junction bases: 11. The CDR3 is 17 residues long. The CDR3 DNA is TGTGCCAGCTGGGGGACTAGCGGGAACAAACGGTCCTACGAGCAGTACTTC. The encoded protein is CASWGTSGNKRSYEQYF.

This clonotype was seen at least ten times. The CDR3 loop is CASSRTVSSYNEQFF. The CDR3 DNA follows: TGCGCCAGCAGCCGGACAGTTAGCTCCTACAATGAGCAGTTCTTC. The chain recombines TRBV5-1 with TRBJ2-1; perhaps TRBD1 as D (6 bases). The CDR3 is made up of 15 amino acids. V lost 4 bases, J lost 0 bases, and 11 bases lay in between. Germline V gene lookup returns CDR1 SGHRS and CDR2 YFSETQ.

This clonotype was counted many times. The chain recombines TRBV3-1 with TRBJ1-1; maybe TRBD1 (6 bases). The CDR3 totals 11 residues. CDR1 is LGHDT and CDR2 is YNNKEL in the germline V gene (reference sequence). Trimming shortened V by 3 bases and J by 12 bases, and 11 bases separated the two germline ends. The CDR3 reads CASSHGRGTFF. The CDR3 region has the DNA TGTGCCAGCAGCCACGGGAGGGGGACTTTCTTT.